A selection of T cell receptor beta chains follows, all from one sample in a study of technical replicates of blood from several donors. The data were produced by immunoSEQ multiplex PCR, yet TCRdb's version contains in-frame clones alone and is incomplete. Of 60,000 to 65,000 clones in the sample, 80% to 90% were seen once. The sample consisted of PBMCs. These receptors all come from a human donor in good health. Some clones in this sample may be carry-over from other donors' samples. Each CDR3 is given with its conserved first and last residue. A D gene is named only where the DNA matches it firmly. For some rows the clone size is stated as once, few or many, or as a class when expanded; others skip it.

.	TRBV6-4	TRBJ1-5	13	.	CARQGMGNQPQHF	TGTGCCAGGCAGGGGATGGGCAATCAGCCCCAGCATTTT
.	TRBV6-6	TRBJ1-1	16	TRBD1	CASSSPDRAQNTEAFF	TGTGCCAGCAGTTCTCCGGACAGGGCTCAGAACACTGAAGCTTTCTTT
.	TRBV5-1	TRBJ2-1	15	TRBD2	CASGGSDISYNEQFF	TGCGCCAGCGGCGGGAGTGATATCTCCTACAATGAGCAGTTCTTC
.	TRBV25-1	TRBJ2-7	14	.	CASSEFWETGEQYF	TGTGCCAGCAGTGAATTTTGGGAAACAGGCGAGCAGTACTTC
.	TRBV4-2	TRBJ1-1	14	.	CASSQELGGTEAFF	TGTGCCAGCAGCCAAGAATTGGGGGGCACTGAAGCTTTCTTT
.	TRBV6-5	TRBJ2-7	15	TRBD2	CASSYPTSGRYEQYF	TGTGCCAGCAGTTACCCGACTAGCGGGCGCTACGAGCAGTACTTC
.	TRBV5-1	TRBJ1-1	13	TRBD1	CASSYQGGTEAFF	TGCGCCAGCAGCTACCAGGGGGGCACTGAAGCTTTCTTT
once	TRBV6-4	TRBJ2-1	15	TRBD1	CASSDGQGAVDEQFF	TGTGCCAGCAGTGACGGGCAGGGGGCGGTCGATGAGCAGTTCTTC
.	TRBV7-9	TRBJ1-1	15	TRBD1	CASSLGQGRDTEAFF	TGTGCCAGCAGCTTAGGACAGGGGAGGGACACTGAAGCTTTCTTT
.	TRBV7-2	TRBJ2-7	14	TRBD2	CASSRLAGDQEQYF	TGTGCCAGCAGCCGACTAGCGGGAGATCAGGAGCAGTACTTC
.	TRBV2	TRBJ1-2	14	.	CASSGVALGDGYTF	TGTGCCAGCAGTGGAGTAGCCTTAGGAGATGGCTACACCTTC
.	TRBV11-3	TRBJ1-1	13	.	CASSTGWNTEAFF	TGTGCCAGCAGCACGGGGTGGAACACTGAAGCTTTCTTT
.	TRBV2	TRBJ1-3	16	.	CASSEQGGSSGNTIYF	TGTGCCAGCAGTGAACAGGGAGGGAGCAGCGGAAACACCATATATTTT
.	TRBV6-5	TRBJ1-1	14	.	CASRGRVSKTEAFF	TGTGCCAGCAGAGGGCGGGTTTCAAAGACTGAAGCTTTCTTT
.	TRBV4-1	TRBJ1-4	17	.	CASSQGPGRSLGEKLFF	TGCGCCAGCAGCCAAGGCCCTGGGAGGTCATTGGGTGAAAAACTGTTTTTT
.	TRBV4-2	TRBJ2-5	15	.	CASSQSSGPGETQYF	TGTGCCAGCAGCCAATCAAGTGGCCCCGGGGAGACCCAGTACTTC
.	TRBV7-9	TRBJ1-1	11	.	CASEVNTEAFF	TGTGCCAGCGAGGTGAACACTGAAGCTTTCTTT